This T cell receptor (beta chain) is drawn from a study of blood T cell repertoires in COVID-19 (dated by TCRdb to 2018 to 2020). Background for the entire study: The collaborator samples originated in the United States, Italy and Spain and spanned the acute and convalescent phases of COVID-19. The prospective study material was composed of cDNA or gDNA derived from T cells, B-cell-depleted T cells, or PBMCs. Deeply sampled blood TCRbeta repertoires from subjects exposed to, actively infected with, or recovered from COVID-19 were included in the dataset. A freely available public database, intended as a resource for researchers studying the immune response to SARS-CoV-2, is where the repertoires were released. Samples came from the ongoing ImmuneRACE study (first 160 participants) plus 1,254 subjects from 6 global collaborators. Sample metadata almost always included a de-identified subject ID, COVID-19 status, age in years and sex. Where available, HLA class I and class II types were taken from metadata supplied by the sample provider and were not determined by assay-based typing.

Whole blood was collected in K2EDTA tubes by collaborating institutions according to the institutions' own protocols. For TCRbeta analysis, collaborators shipped samples in one of three forms: frozen whole blood, isolated PBMCs, or DNA extracted from either of those sample types. The CDR3, from cysteine to phenylalanine, totals 18 residues. The retained sequence is limited to the CDR3, 54 bases, with the frame set at the first base. From the germline V gene (reference sequence), CDR1 is LGHDT and CDR2 is YNNKEL. From V the trimming removes 4 bases and from J it removes 6 bases, while the gene matches leave 11 bases of the junction unaccounted for. With regard to this clone: No cognate antigen has been identified for it. No much larger clonotype is one base removed from it; base qualities were not supplied.

TCRbeta CDR3 regions were amplified from genomic DNA using the immunoSEQ Assay, a bias-controlled multiplex PCR. As for how the authors treated the data: Within the assay, amplification of reference gene primers was used to estimate how many nucleated cells each sample contained. To quantify the absolute abundance of each unique TCRbeta CDR3 rearrangement, sequence reads were collapsed and filtered. Productive Simpson clonality was computed per sample as the square root of Simpson's diversity index over productive rearrangements. The table comes from immuneACCESS by way of TCRdb, which keeps in-frame sequences with V and J called. Part of the clones is missing from these tables; in studies checked, under half for an unresolved V gene and the rest for unknown reasons. From that table come the V and J calls and clone size; the DNA was used to work out D and trimming. This sample comprises about 220,000 clones, more than 85% of them detected only once. Of the sample, less than 0.75% is held by the ten largest clones.

What the work shows at the level of the full study, not this receptor alone: The quantity of clinical and demographic metadata differed by source and by participant and was supplied without curation.

This TCR came from a man aged 35 to 55 with acute or convalescent COVID-19. Sequences were obtained from peripheral blood. The chain was built from TRBV3-1 (or the pseudogene TRBV3-2) and TRBJ2-1; TRBD2 aligns with 14 central bases. The DNA sequence follows: TGTGCCAGCAGCCCGGGACTAGCGGGGGCTGTATTTGGCAATGAGCAGTTCTTC. Its protein reads: CASSPGLAGAVFGNEQFF.